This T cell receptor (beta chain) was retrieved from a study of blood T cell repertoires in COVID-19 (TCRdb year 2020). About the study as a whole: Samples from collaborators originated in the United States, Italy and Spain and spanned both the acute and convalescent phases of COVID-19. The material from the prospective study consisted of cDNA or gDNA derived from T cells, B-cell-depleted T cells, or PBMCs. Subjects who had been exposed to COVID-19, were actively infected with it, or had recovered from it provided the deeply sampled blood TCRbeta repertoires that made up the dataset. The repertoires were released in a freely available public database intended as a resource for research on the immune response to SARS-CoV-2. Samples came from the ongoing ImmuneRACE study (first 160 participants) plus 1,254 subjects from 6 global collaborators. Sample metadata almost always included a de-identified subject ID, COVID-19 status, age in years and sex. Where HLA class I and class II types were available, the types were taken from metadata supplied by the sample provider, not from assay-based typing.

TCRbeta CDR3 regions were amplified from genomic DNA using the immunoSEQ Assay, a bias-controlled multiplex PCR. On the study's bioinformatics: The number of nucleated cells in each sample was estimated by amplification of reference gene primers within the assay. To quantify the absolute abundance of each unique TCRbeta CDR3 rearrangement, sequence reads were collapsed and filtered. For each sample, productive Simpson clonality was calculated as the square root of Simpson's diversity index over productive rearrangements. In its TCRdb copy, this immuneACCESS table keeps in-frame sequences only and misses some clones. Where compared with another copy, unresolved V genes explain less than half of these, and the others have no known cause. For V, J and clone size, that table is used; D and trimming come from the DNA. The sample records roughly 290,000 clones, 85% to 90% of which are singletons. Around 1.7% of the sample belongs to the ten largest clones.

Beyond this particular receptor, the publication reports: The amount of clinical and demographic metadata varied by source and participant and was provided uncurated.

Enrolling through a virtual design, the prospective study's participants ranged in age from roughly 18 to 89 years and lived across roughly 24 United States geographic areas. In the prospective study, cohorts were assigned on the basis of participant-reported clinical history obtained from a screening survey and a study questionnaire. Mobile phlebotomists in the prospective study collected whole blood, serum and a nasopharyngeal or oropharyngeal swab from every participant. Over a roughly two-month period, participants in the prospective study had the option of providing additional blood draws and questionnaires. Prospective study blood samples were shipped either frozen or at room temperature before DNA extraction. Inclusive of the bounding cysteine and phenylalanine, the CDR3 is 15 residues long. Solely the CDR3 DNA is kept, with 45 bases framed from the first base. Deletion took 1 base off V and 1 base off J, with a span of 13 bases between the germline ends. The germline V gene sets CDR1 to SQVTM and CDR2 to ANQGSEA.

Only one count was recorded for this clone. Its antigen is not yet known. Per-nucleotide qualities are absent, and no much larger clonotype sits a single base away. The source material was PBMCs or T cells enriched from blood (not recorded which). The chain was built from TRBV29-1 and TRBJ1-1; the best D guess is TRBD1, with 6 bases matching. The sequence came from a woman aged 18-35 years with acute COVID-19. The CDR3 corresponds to CSVEVGGQRNTEAFF. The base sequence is TGCAGCGTTGAAGTGGGGGGGCAGCGGAACACTGAAGCTTTCTTT.